The 18 T cell receptor beta chains given below trace back to one sample, sequenced in a study of beta chain features in type 1 diabetes. Every bit of the isolated RNA underwent reverse transcription, so sequencing read expressed TCRB transcripts. Clones were read by immunoSEQ multiplex PCR, and TCRdb kept only the in-frame ones, dropping some. The sample shows 310,000 or so clones, over 14% of them seen only once. Whole-study findings and limits: Patients with Type 1 diabetes showed moderately but significantly shorter TCRB CDR3s in all four CD4+ subsets.

Their antigens are not known. The specimen sequenced was naive CD4+ T cells from blood. These receptors were obtained from a man aged 18 to 35 with type 1 diabetes.

This sequence joins TRBV5-4 and TRBJ2-5; 8 bases agree with TRBD2. Per germline, CDR1 SGHNT and CDR2 YYREEE (reference sequence). This CDR3 comprises 14 residues. V lost 4 bases, J lost 2 bases, and 4 bases stayed unmatched. This chain's CDR3 is CASSPRGRQETQYF. The CDR3 DNA follows: TGTGCCAGCAGCCCCCGCGGGAGGCAAGAGACCCAGTACTTC.

V usage is TRBV19 and J usage is TRBJ2-7; 7 bases are shared with TRBD1. The length of the CDR3 is 12 residues. V trimming: 9 bases; J trimming: 6 bases; junction bases outside the gene matches: 8. Germline CDR1 reads LNHDA; CDR2 reads SQIVND (reference sequence). CDR3 nucleotides: TGTGCCAGCTCCGACAGGGTTGGCGAGCAGTACTTC. Protein sequence: CASSDRVGEQYF. Variable domain in full (rest from reference TRBV19 and TRBJ2-7): DGGITQSPKYLFRKEGQNVTLSCEQNLNHDAMYWYRQDPGQGLRLIYYSQIVNDFQKGDIAEGYSVSREKKESFPLTVTSAQKNPTAFYLCASSDRVGEQYFGPGTRLTVT.

The chain has TRBV6-4 and TRBJ1-1; 7 nucleotides agree with TRBD1. CDR3 length: 14 amino acids. V was pared by 4 bases and J by 2 bases, with 4 bases of the junction left unmatched. Germline CDR1 reads MRHNA; CDR2 reads SNTAGT. CDR3 DNA: TGTGCCAGCAGTGCTGCAGGGGGTAACACTGAAGCTTTCTTT. Translating it yields CASSAAGGNTEAFF.

CDR3 bases: TGCGCCAGCAGCCAGGGGAGGGAAGAAAAACTGTTTTTT. It is translated as CASSQGREEKLFF. This chain links TRBV4-3 with TRBJ1-4; no clear D. The CDR3 has 13 residues. V dropped 3 bases and J dropped 8 bases, with 10 bases sitting between them. CDR1 LGHNA and CDR2 YSLEER come from the germline V gene.

In this sample, this clone turned up a few times. The CDR3 DNA reads TGTGCCAGTACCCCCCGGACGGGAGCATCTAACTATGGCTACACCTTC. This translates into CASTPRTGASNYGYTF. The chain uses TRBV19 and TRBJ1-2; D unclear. Deletions cut 7 bases from V and 0 bases from J, with 18 bases between. The CDR3 covers 16 residues. The germline V gene has CDR1 LNHDA and CDR2 SQIVND (reference sequence). Together with reference TRBV19 and TRBJ1-2, the CDR3 gives the full variable domain: DGGITQSPKYLFRKEGQNVTLSCEQNLNHDAMYWYRQDPGQGLRLIYYSQIVNDFQKGDIAEGYSVSREKKESFPLTVTSAQKNPTAFYLCASTPRTGASNYGYTFGSGTRLTVV.

The chain carries TRBV10-3 and TRBJ1-5; D possibly corresponds to TRBD1 (6 bases). V lost 11 bases and J 2 bases, leaving 13 bases between the germline ends. The CDR3 has 13 amino acids. Germline values: CDR1 ENHRY, CDR2 SYGVKD. CDR3 amino acids: CASQGGGNQPQHF. The CDR3 DNA is TGTGCCTCCCAAGGGGGTGGCAATCAGCCCCAGCATTTT.

The chain employs TRBV7-9 and TRBJ1-5; D is uncertain. From germline, CDR1 is SEHNR and CDR2 FQNEAQ (reference sequence). Trimming removed 2 bases at V and 0 bases at J, with 5 bases between. The CDR3 is made up of 14 amino acids. The CDR3 DNA is TGTGCCAGCAGCTTACGGGATAGCAATCAGCCCCAGCATTTT. This codes for CASSLRDSNQPQHF.

This clone was detected a few times. The rearrangement links TRBV19 to TRBJ2-4; D is perhaps TRBD1 (5 bases). Trimming removed 3 bases from V and 6 bases from J, with 12 bases in between. Germline V gene sequence: CDR1 LNHDA, CDR2 SQIVND (reference sequence). This CDR3 has 14 residues. This CDR3 reads CASSIRLDRNIQYF. The CDR3 bases are TGTGCCAGTAGTATCCGCCTTGACAGAAACATTCAGTACTTC.

This clone occurred a few times. The V and J genes are TRBV18 and TRBJ1-2; 11 nucleotides line up with TRBD1. The CDR3 length is 16 residues. V lost 6 bases to trimming and J lost 6 bases; unmatched junction nucleotides: 12. The V gene's germline CDR1 is KGHSH and CDR2 LQKENI. The CDR3 DNA reads as TGTGCCAGCTCGGTTACTGCTGGACAGGGGGCTCATGGCTACACCTTC. Translation: CASSVTAGQGAHGYTF. Full variable domain (remainder filled in from reference TRBV18 and TRBJ1-2): NAGVMQNPRHLVRRRGQEARLRCSPMKGHSHVYWYRQLPEEGLKFMVYLQKENIIDESGMPKERFSAEFPKEGPSILRIQQVVRGDSAAYFCASSVTAGQGAHGYTFGSGTRLTVV.

This chain connects TRBV5-4 to TRBJ2-3, with 10 bases identical to TRBD1. Germline-derived CDR1 and CDR2 are SGHNT and YYREEE (reference sequence). The CDR3 contains 14 residues. V was clipped by 4 bases and J by 4 bases; unmatched bases: 3. CDR3 coding DNA: TGTGCCAGCAGCCCGACAGGGGGCCCAGATACGCAGTATTTT. It yields the protein CASSPTGGPDTQYF. The full variable domain, with the rest looked up from reference TRBV5-4 and TRBJ2-3, is ETGVTQSPTHLIKTRGQQVTLRCSSQSGHNTVSWYQQALGQGPQFIFQYYREEENGRGNFPPRFSGLQFPNYSSELNVNALELDDSALYLCASSPTGGPDTQYFGPGTRLTVL.

Only a few counts were recorded for this clone. The gene calls are TRBV7-9 and TRBJ1-6, with a possible D match to TRBD1 (6 bases). CDR1 is SEHNR, CDR2 FQNEAQ, per germline (reference sequence). CDR3 length equals 16 residues. Trimming shortened V by 4 bases and J by 3 bases, and 13 bases separated the two germline ends. CDR3 DNA: TGTGCCAGCAGCTGGACAGACCTCCGCTATAATTCACCCCTCCACTTT. This translates into CASSWTDLRYNSPLHF.

This clone came up a few times. This chain uses TRBV25-1 with TRBJ1-1; TRBD1 matches 8 bases. CDR3 length equals 15 residues. CDR1 MGHDK and CDR2 SYGVNS come from the germline V gene. The V and J ends lost 3 bases and 4 bases, in that order; junction bases with no gene match: 7. This chain's CDR3 is CASSDSRQGSTEAFF. The CDR3 DNA reads as TGTGCCAGCAGTGATTCCAGACAGGGGAGCACTGAAGCTTTCTTT.

This clone occurred a few times. The chain recombines TRBV9 with TRBJ2-1, with a tentative D call TRBD2 (6 bases). The germline V gene encodes CDR1 SGDLS and CDR2 YYNGEE. The CDR3 covers 17 residues. V was shortened by 2 bases and J by 1 base, with 16 bases between the two germline ends. The CDR3 spells CASSVRGLPGSYNEQFF. The CDR3 nucleotides read TGTGCCAGCAGCGTCCGGGGACTCCCAGGATCCTACAATGAGCAGTTCTTC.

The chain uses TRBV6-6 and TRBJ2-3; 8 nucleotides align to TRBD2. The CDR3 sequence is 16 residues long. From germline, CDR1 is MNHNY and CDR2 SVGAGI (reference sequence). Losses at the gene ends were 2 bases for V and 1 base for J; bases not matched to a gene: 5. The CDR3 is CASSYRSGEGTDTQYF. CDR3 in DNA: TGTGCCAGCAGTTACCGTAGCGGGGAGGGCACAGATACGCAGTATTTT.

This clone came up a few times. The chain couples TRBV29-1 to TRBJ2-3, with 7 bases identical to TRBD1. V dropped 5 bases and J dropped 0; count of bases not matched to a gene: 5. The length of the CDR3 is 14 residues. CDR1 is SQVTM and CDR2 is ANQGSEA in the germline V gene. For the CDR3, the DNA is TGCAGCGTTCCCAGGGGGTCTAGCACAGATACGCAGTATTTT. Its protein is CSVPRGSSTDTQYF.

The table lists this clone with a few counts. V gene TRBV14 combines with J gene TRBJ1-1; unclear D gene. CDR1 SGHDN and CDR2 FVKESK come from the germline V gene. Trimming pared 5 bases from V and 3 bases from J, leaving 10 bases between. The CDR3 runs to 13 residues. In nucleotides, the CDR3 is TGTGCCAGCAGCTGGCGGGATTACACTGAAGCTTTCTTT. This gives the protein CASSWRDYTEAFF. The variable domain in full, completed from reference TRBV14 and TRBJ1-1, reads EAGVTQFPSHSVIEKGQTVTLRCDPISGHDNLYWYRRVMGKEIKFLLHFVKESKQDESGMPNNRFLAERTGGTYSTLKVQPAELEDSGVYFCASSWRDYTEAFFGQGTRLTVV.

This chain uses TRBV29-1 with TRBJ2-3, with D maybe TRBD1 (5 bases). V was clipped by 7 bases and J by 11 bases, with 16 bases between them. The CDR3 contains 11 residues. Germline V gives CDR1 SQVTM, CDR2 ANQGSEA. The CDR3 is CSDDSRPGQYF. For the CDR3, the DNA is TGCAGCGATGACAGTCGTCCTGGGCAGTATTTT.

The chain employs TRBV29-1 and TRBJ2-2, with TRBD2 identical over 13 bases. J was trimmed by 7 bases and V by 7 bases; bases with no gene match: 12. The germline CDR1 and CDR2 sequences are SQVTM and ANQGSEA. This CDR3 contains 16 residues. CDR3 bases: TGCAGCGGGGGTGGACTAGCGGGGGCCTGGGGCGGGGAGCTGTTTTTT. Its protein product is CSGGGLAGAWGGELFF.